Below, 16 T cell receptor beta chains from the same sample are listed, as sequenced in a study of cytomegalovirus exposure and HLA in healthy donors. Method: immunoSEQ multiplex PCR; TCRdb's copy keeps in-frame clones and lacks some. This sample has around 150,000 clones, with roughly four fifths found just once. Material for sequencing was PBMCs. The receptors stem from a man aged 25-45 years in good health and CMV-seropositive.

The V and J genes are TRBV6-1 and TRBJ1-2; TRBD1 aligns across 9 bases. There are 14 residues in the CDR3. CDR1 is MNHNS and CDR2 is SASEGT in the germline V gene. Trimming took 5 bases from V and 5 from J; bases not matched to a gene: 6. The DNA of the CDR3 is TGTGCCAGCAGTTCCCTCGGACAGGGGTATGGCTACACCTTC. Translated, it gives CASSSLGQGYGYTF.

V and J are TRBV6-5 and TRBJ2-3, with 8 positions matching TRBD2. The ends lost 6 bases at V and 3 bases at J; junction bases unmatched: 2. Germline loops: CDR1 MNHEY, CDR2 SVGAGI. The CDR3 has 13 residues. DNA for the CDR3: TGTGCCAGCAGGCGACTAGCGACAGATACGCAGTATTTT. It translates to CASRRLATDTQYF.

The rearrangement links TRBV6-6 to TRBJ1-5; D is perhaps TRBD1 (6 bases). Germline CDR1 MNHNY, CDR2 SVGAGI (reference sequence). The germline V and J ends were trimmed by 6 bases and 5 bases, with 17 bases remaining between them. The CDR3 extends over 15 amino acids. The CDR3 is CASSPPGRTDQPQHF. In DNA form, the CDR3 reads TGTGCCAGCAGCCCCCCGGGCAGGACAGATCAGCCCCAGCATTTT.

The DNA of the CDR3 is TGTGCCAGCAGTAACAGGGAAGTTGGTGGCTACACCTTC. It encodes CASSNREVGGYTF. The genes are TRBV2 and TRBJ1-2, with a tentative D call TRBD1 (6 bases). The V and J ends lost 5 bases and 7 bases respectively, with 14 bases between them. The germline V gene encodes CDR1 SNHLY and CDR2 FYNNEI. The CDR3 consists of 13 residues.

A single count supports this clone. The sample holds other DNA sequences that translate to the same CDR3. The chain combines TRBV5-1 with TRBJ1-4; D ambiguous. From germline, CDR1 is SGHRS and CDR2 YFSETQ. V was clipped by 0 bases and J by 3 bases, with 6 bases between them. CDR3 size: 14 residues. The CDR3 DNA is TGCGCCAGCAGCTTGGACAGTCCTAATGAAAAACTGTTTTTT. This translates into CASSLDSPNEKLFF.

This clone was seen a handful of times. This rearrangement joins TRBV27 to TRBJ1-5; the D gene is possibly TRBD1 (6 bases). V was trimmed by 3 bases and J by 5 bases, leaving 11 bases between them. The CDR3 runs to 14 residues. Germline values: CDR1 MNHEY, CDR2 SMNVEV (reference sequence). The CDR3 is CASSFRDNYQPQHF. The CDR3, as DNA: TGTGCCAGCAGTTTCCGGGACAACTATCAGCCCCAGCATTTT.

Regarding this clone: The same CDR3 arises from other DNA sequences in this sample as well. J is TRBJ2-7 and V is TRBV19, with a weak D call TRBD2 (6 bases). CDR1 LNHDA and CDR2 SQIVND come from the germline V gene (reference sequence). The CDR3 contains 13 residues. V shed 4 bases and J shed 1 base, with 8 bases lying between them. This CDR3 is CASSRGESYEQYF. The CDR3 DNA reads as TGTGCCAGTAGTAGGGGGGAGTCCTACGAGCAGTACTTC.

This rearrangement joins TRBV7-9 to TRBJ2-3; 10 nucleotides line up with TRBD2. J was trimmed by 6 bases and V by 0 bases; bases with no gene match: 12. CDR3 length: 18 amino acids. Germline lookup yields CDR1 SEHNR and CDR2 FQNEAQ (reference sequence). CDR3 protein: CASSLAPLTSGRGDTQYF. For the CDR3, the DNA is TGTGCCAGCAGCTTAGCCCCCCTGACTAGCGGGCGAGGGGATACGCAGTATTTT.

The rearrangement links TRBV15 to TRBJ2-2; 7 bases fit TRBD2. The CDR3 extends over 18 amino acids. Germline assignment: CDR1 LNHNV and CDR2 YYDKDF (reference sequence). Losses at the gene ends were 2 bases for V and 2 bases for J; bases not matched to a gene: 11. For the CDR3, the DNA is TGTGCCACCAGCAGACCCCAAGGGGAGGGTCAAAACACCGGGGAGCTGTTTTTT. Its protein is CATSRPQGEGQNTGELFF.

As to this clone: Other DNA sequences of this sample code for an identical CDR3. This chain uses TRBV7-2 with TRBJ2-1; D may be TRBD2 (6 bases). CDR1 and CDR2 from the germline V gene are SGHTA and FQGNSA. The CDR3 spans 13 residues. Between the trimmed V and J ends, which lost 3 bases and 4 bases, there was a span of 7 bases. The CDR3 bases are TGTGCCAGCAGCTTGACTAGTTACAATGAGCAGTTCTTC. It translates to CASSLTSYNEQFF.

The chain recombines TRBV10-3 with TRBJ2-7; 9 bases are shared with TRBD2. From germline, CDR1 is ENHRY and CDR2 SYGVKD. CDR3 length equals 16 residues. The V segment lost 6 bases and the J segment 4 bases; nucleotides outside the gene matches: 13. The CDR3 nucleotides read TGTGCCATCAGCGGCAGGGCAGCGGGGGGTAGGTACGAGCAGTACTTC. It specifies CAISGRAAGGRYEQYF.

The V call is TRBV10-2, the J call TRBJ2-3, with no clear D. Germline CDR1 and CDR2: WSHSY and SAAADI. The CDR3 loop spans 15 amino acids. The V and J ends lost 2 bases and 0 bases respectively, with 9 bases between them. The CDR3, as DNA: TGCGCCAGCAGTGAGATTCGTCCGAGCACAGATACGCAGTATTTT. This translates into CASSEIRPSTDTQYF.

The chain recombines TRBV6-1 with TRBJ1-4; TRBD1 agrees at 8 bases. The V gene end was trimmed by 6 bases and the J gene end by 5 bases; junction bases not matched to a gene: 8. This CDR3 region has 15 residues. Germline-derived CDR1 and CDR2 are MNHNS and SASEGT. CDR3 sequence: CASRGGQVGNEKLFF. The CDR3 nucleotides are TGTGCCAGCAGAGGGGGACAGGTGGGGAATGAAAAACTGTTTTTT.

This chain uses TRBV19 with TRBJ1-2, with unresolved D. V lost 3 bases and J lost 1, with 6 bases in between. Germline-derived CDR1 and CDR2 are LNHDA and SQIVND (reference sequence). The CDR3 contains 13 residues. The CDR3, as DNA: TGTGCCAGTAGTATGCAGCGTAACTATGGCTACACCTTC. As protein: CASSMQRNYGYTF. The full variable domain, with the rest looked up from reference TRBV19 and TRBJ1-2, is DGGITQSPKYLFRKEGQNVTLSCEQNLNHDAMYWYRQDPGQGLRLIYYSQIVNDFQKGDIAEGYSVSREKKESFPLTVTSAQKNPTAFYLCASSMQRNYGYTFGSGTRLTVV.

The chain has TRBV30 and TRBJ1-1; TRBD1 aligns across 7 bases. The CDR3 totals 13 residues. V shed 3 bases, J shed 6 bases, and the junction held 7 bases outside the gene matches. Germline assignment: CDR1 GTSNPN and CDR2 SVGIG (reference sequence). The CDR3 sequence is CAWSPRQGAEAFF. The CDR3 DNA follows: TGTGCCTGGAGCCCCCGGCAGGGGGCTGAAGCTTTCTTT.

The rearrangement links TRBV7-9 to TRBJ2-6; 10 nucleotides align to TRBD1. The CDR3 contains 16 residues. With V trimmed by 9 bases and J by 0 bases, 5 bases remained unmatched. Per germline, CDR1 SEHNR and CDR2 FQNEAQ (reference sequence). CDR3 DNA sequence: TGTGCCAGGGCCGGGACAGGGGACTCTGGGGCCAACGTCCTGACTTTC. Protein product: CARAGTGDSGANVLTF.